The 12 T cell receptor beta chains given below trace back to one sample, sequenced in a study of tumor-infiltrating lymphocytes in primary liver carcinoma. Using a constant-region primer together with ProtoScript II reverse transcriptase, TCR beta cDNA was made from 500 ng of total RNA. It was through three nested multiplex PCR rounds of slightly modified ARM-PCR that TCR beta libraries arose. Amplification in the first two PCR rounds was performed using TRBV1-TRBV30 forward primers and a C-beta reverse primer for approximately 10 cycles each. One entry per CDR3 protein results from TCRdb running MiXCR on the multiplex PCR reads. The sample lists hundreds of thousands of distinct CDR3 sequences; 50% to 60% were seen once. For blood RNA, unsorted whole blood served as the source, and germline DNA was extracted too. The sample comprised peripheral blood. These receptors were obtained from a woman in her twenties or thirties with primary liver carcinoma and hepatitis B virus infection.

This clonotype was picked up many times. The genes are TRBV11-2 and TRBJ2-1; D unresolved. The CDR3 sequence is 14 residues long. CDR1 and CDR2 from the germline V gene are SGHAT and FQNNGV. V was trimmed by 5 bases and J by 5 bases, leaving 13 bases between them. DNA of the CDR3: TGTGCCAGCAGCGGGAAGCAAAGGGACAATGAGCAGTTCTTC. Its protein is CASSGKQRDNEQFF.

V gene TRBV5-1 combines with J gene TRBJ2-1, with TRBD1 as a possible D gene (6 bases). The CDR3 has 13 residues. V shed 1 base and J shed 8 bases, with 10 bases lying between them. Germline values: CDR1 SGHRS, CDR2 YFSETQ. CDR3 coding DNA: TGCGCCAGCAGCTTGCAGGGGCGGGATGAGCAGTTCTTC. Amino acids: CASSLQGRDEQFF.

Comment on this clonotype: A much larger clone is a single base away; this may be a read error. V gene TRBV5-1 combines with J gene TRBJ2-7; the D gene is possibly TRBD2 (5 bases). This CDR3 has 13 residues. V lost 8 bases, J lost 0 bases, and 12 bases lay in between. Germline assignment: CDR1 SGHRS and CDR2 YFSETQ. The CDR3 bases are TGCGCCAGGAGGGCAGCTTCCTCCTACGAGCAGTACTTC. Translation: CARRAASSYEQYF.

The V call is TRBV4-3, the J call TRBJ2-7; possibly TRBD2 for D (6 bases). The V end lost 2 bases, the J end lost 4 bases, and 24 bases lay between the germline ends. Per germline, CDR1 LGHNA and CDR2 YSLEER. The CDR3 runs 18 residues. The CDR3 DNA sequence: TGCGCCAGCAGCCAACCCCTGATAGGGCGGGGCTTGGTGTACGAGCAGTACTTC. It encodes CASSQPLIGRGLVYEQYF.

CDR3 protein: CASSARARGESLEQFF. The CDR3 DNA sequence: TGTGCCAGCAGCGCACGGGCCCGGGGAGAATCCCTCGAGCAGTTCTTC. The chain carries TRBV4-2 and TRBJ2-7; D may be TRBD2 (5 bases). The J call could be wrong; TRBJ2-1 is a better fit for the DNA end. The length of the CDR3 is 16 residues. Germline values: CDR1 LGHNA, CDR2 YNFKEQ.

Of note for this clonotype: A much larger clone is a single base away; this may be a read error. V usage is TRBV6-2 or TRBV6-3 and J usage is TRBJ2-1, with 11 bases identical to TRBD2. The CDR3 totals 15 residues. Germline V lookup: CDR1 MNHEY, CDR2 SVGEGT. DNA for the CDR3: TGTGCCAGCAGCCCGACTAGCGGGGTTAACAATGTGCAGTTCTTC. Translation: CASSPTSGVNNVQFF.

This clonotype was counted ten times or more. The rearrangement uses TRBV11-2 and TRBJ1-1; a weak D match, TRBD1 (5 bases). The CDR3 extends over 14 amino acids. Germline V gives CDR1 SGHAT, CDR2 FQNNGV. V was clipped by 7 bases and J by 4 bases, with 16 bases between them. Here the CDR3 DNA reads TGTGCCAGCACCTTCCGTGAGCAGGGCACTGAAGCTTTCTTT. It encodes CASTFREQGTEAFF. Combining the CDR3 with reference TRBV11-2 and TRBJ1-1 gives the whole variable domain EAGVAQSPRYKIIEKRQSVAFWCNPISGHATLYWYQQILGQGPKLLIQFQNNGVVDDSQLPKDRFSAERLKGVDSTLKIQPAKLEDSAVYLCASTFREQGTEAFFGQGTRLTVV.

The V and J genes are TRBV6-1 and TRBJ2-1; maybe TRBD2 (5 bases). Germline CDR1 MNHNS, CDR2 SASEGT. The CDR3 has 15 residues. Trimming cost V 4 bases and J 6 bases, with 16 bases left between them. This CDR3 is CASSVGRGASNEQFF. The DNA of the CDR3 is TGTGCCAGCAGTGTCGGCCGGGGTGCCTCCAATGAGCAGTTCTTC.

The chain joins TRBV12-3 or TRBV12-4 to TRBJ2-3; D remains ambiguous. Between the trimmed V and J ends, which lost 10 bases and 1 base, there was a span of 18 bases. This CDR3 comprises 15 residues. CDR3 protein: CANSITLRGTDTQYF. CDR3 in DNA: TGTGCCAACTCTATTACCCTCCGGGGCACAGATACGCAGTATTTT.

Of note for this clonotype: The CDR3 does not end in the conserved phenylalanine or tryptophan, so this is likely a read error. The rearrangement joins TRBV6-2 or TRBV6-3 to TRBJ2-5; tentatively, D is TRBD2 (6 bases). Trimming took 3 bases from V and 6 from J, leaving 11 bases between them. Germline values: CDR1 MNHEY, CDR2 SVGEGT. The CDR3 extends over 13 amino acids. This chain's CDR3 is CASSYPREQTQYL. For the CDR3, the DNA is TGTGCCAGCAGTTATCCTCGGGAGCAGACCCAGTACTTG.

Note on this clonotype: Possible read error: a much larger clone is one base away. The chain links TRBV29-1 to TRBJ2-7; 10 nucleotides line up with TRBD1. The V gene's germline CDR1 is SQVTM and CDR2 ANQGSEA. Losses at the gene ends were 6 bases for V and 0 bases for J; bases not matched to a gene: 8. CDR3 size: 15 residues. DNA for the CDR3: TGCAGCGTCCGGGACAGGGGCATGGGCTCCTACGAGCAGTACTTC. As protein: CSVRDRGMGSYEQYF.

In nucleotides, the CDR3 is TGTGCCATCAGTGAGGCCATTCGATATGCGGGGGCCGGGTATACGCAGTATTTT. As protein: CAISEAIRYAGAGYTQYF. This chain joins TRBV10-3 and TRBJ2-3; a weak D match, TRBD2 (7 bases). This CDR3 has 18 amino acids. V was trimmed by 2 bases and J by 7 bases, leaving 25 bases between them. Per germline, CDR1 ENHRY and CDR2 SYGVKD.